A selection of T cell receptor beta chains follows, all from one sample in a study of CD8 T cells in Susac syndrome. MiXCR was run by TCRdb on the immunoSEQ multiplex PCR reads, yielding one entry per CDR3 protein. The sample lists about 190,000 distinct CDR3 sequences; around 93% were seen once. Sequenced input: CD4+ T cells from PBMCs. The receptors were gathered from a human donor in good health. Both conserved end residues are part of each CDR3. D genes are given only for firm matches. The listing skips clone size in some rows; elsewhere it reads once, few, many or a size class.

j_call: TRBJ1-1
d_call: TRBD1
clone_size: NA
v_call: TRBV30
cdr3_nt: TGTGCCTGGCGGACCAGGGGGCGGAGGGGAGCTTTCTTT
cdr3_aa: CAWRTRGRRGAFF

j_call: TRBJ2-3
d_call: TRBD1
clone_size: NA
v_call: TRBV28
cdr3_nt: TGTGCCAGCAGTTTCAGACAGGGTTTGGGTACGCAGTATTTT
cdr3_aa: CASSFRQGLGTQYF

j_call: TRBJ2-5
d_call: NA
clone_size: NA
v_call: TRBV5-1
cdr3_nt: TGCGCCAGCAGCTTCCGCAGTCAAGAGACCCAGTACTTC
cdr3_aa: CASSFRSQETQYF

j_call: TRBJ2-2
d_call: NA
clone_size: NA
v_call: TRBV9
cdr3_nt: TGTGCCAGCAGCGTAGGGCTACCTGGCACCGGGGAGCTGTTTTTT
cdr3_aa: CASSVGLPGTGELFF

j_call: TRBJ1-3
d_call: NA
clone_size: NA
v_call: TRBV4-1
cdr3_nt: TGCGCCAGCAGCCAAGATCCCAACCAGGTCGCTGGAAACACCATATATTTT
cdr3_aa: CASSQDPNQVAGNTIYF

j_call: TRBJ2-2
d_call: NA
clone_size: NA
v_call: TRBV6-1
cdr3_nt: TGTGCCAGCAGTGAAGACAAGGCGACCACCGGGGAGCTGTTTTTT
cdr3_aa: CASSEDKATTGELFF

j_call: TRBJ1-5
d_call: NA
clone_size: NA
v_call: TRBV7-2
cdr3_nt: TGTGCCAGCAGCTCCGCTGGGGACCTTGGAAAGCCCCAGCATTTT
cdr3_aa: CASSSAGDLGKPQHF

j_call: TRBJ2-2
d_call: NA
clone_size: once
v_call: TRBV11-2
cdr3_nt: TGTGCCAGCAGCTTAGGTGATTCAGCAAGGAACACCGGGGAGCTGTTTTTT
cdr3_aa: CASSLGDSARNTGELFF

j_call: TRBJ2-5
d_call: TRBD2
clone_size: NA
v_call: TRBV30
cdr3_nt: TGTGCCTGGAGTGTAGCCCTGACCGGGGGGTCCCAGTACTTC
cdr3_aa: CAWSVALTGGSQYF

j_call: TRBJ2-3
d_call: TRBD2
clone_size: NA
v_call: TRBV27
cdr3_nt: TGTGCCAGCAACCCAGGGTGGGCTAGCGGGGGGGCCGGTACAGATACGCAGTATTTT
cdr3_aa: CASNPGWASGGAGTDTQYF

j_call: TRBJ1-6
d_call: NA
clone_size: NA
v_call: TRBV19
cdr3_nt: TGTGCCAGTAGTATCTACCGGACATTAGGTTCACCCCTCCACTTT
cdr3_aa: CASSIYRTLGSPLHF

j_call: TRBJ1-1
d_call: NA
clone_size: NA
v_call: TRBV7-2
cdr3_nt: TGTGCCAGCAGCTGGACCGGGACAAAGAACACTGAAGCTTTCTTT
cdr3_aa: CASSWTGTKNTEAFF

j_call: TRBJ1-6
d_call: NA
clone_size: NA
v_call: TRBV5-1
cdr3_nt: TGCGCCAGCAGCTCTACGACAATTGGGAGGTCACCCCTCCACTTT
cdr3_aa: CASSSTTIGRSPLHF

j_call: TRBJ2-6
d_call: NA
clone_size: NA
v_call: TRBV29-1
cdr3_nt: TGCAGCGTTGAAGGTACAGGGCGCTCTGGGGCCAACGTCCTGACTTTC
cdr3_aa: CSVEGTGRSGANVLTF

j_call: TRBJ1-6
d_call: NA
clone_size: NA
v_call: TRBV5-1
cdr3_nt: TGCGCCAGCAGCCTAAGGGGGGATTCACCCCTCCACTTT
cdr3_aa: CASSLRGDSPLHF

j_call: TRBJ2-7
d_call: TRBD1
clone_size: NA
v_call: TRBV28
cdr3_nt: TGTGCCAGCAGTTTATACCCCGGGACAGGAGCCTACGAGCAGTACTTC
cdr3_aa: CASSLYPGTGAYEQYF

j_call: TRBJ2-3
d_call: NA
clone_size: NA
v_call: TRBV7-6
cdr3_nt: TGTGCCAGCAGCTTAGACCGGCCCTCGGGGGATACGCAGTATTTT
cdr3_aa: CASSLDRPSGDTQYF

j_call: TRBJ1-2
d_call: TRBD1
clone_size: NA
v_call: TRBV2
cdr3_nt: TGTGCCAGCAGACCGTACGGACAGGGGCAAACCTATGGCTACACCTTC
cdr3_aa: CASRPYGQGQTYGYTF

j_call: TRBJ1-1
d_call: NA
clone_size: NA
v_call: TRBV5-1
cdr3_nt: TGCGCCAGCAGGCCTAACACTGACACTGAAGCTTTCTTT
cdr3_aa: CASRPNTDTEAFF

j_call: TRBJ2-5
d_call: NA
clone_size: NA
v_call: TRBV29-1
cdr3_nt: TGCAGCGTTGACAGGGGAGGAGAGACCCAGTACTTC
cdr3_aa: CSVDRGGETQYF

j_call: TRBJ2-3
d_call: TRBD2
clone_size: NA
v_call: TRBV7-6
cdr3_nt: TGTGCCAGCAGCCCCTCCCCCCCTAGCGGGACGACAGATACGCAGTATTTT
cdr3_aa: CASSPSPPSGTTDTQYF

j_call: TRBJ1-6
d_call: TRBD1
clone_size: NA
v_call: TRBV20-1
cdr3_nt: TGCAGTGCTAGAGACCGGGACAGGGCCTCTAGTTCACCCCTCCACTTT
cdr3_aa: CSARDRDRASSSPLHF

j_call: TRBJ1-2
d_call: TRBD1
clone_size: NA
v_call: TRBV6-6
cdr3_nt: TGTGCCAGCGGGGGACAGGGGGCACCGACCTATGGCTACACCTTC
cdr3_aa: CASGGQGAPTYGYTF

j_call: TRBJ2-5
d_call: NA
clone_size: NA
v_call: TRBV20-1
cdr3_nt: TGCAGTGCTAGGGGGACTCCTGAAGAGACCCAGTACTTC
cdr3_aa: CSARGTPEETQYF

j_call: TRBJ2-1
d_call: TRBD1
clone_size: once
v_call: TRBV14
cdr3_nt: TGTGCCAGCAGCCATTCCAACAGGGGGCGGTCGAATGAGCAGTTCTTC
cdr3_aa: CASSHSNRGRSNEQFF

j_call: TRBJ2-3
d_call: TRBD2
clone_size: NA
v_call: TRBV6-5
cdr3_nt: TGTGCCAGCAGTTACTCTGATAGCGGGGGTTTTCGCACAGATACGCAGTATTTT
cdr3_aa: CASSYSDSGGFRTDTQYF

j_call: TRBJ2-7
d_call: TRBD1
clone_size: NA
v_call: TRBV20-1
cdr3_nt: TGCAGTGCTACCCCGACAGGGGGCGCGTACGAGCAGTACTTC
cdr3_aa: CSATPTGGAYEQYF

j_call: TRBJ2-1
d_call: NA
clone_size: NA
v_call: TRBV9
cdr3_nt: TGTGCCAGCAGTGACTGGACAGCGAGCGAGCAGTTCTTC
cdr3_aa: CASSDWTASEQFF

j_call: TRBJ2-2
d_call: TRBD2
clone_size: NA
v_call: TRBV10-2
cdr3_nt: TGCGCCAGCAGACGGAGTAGCGGGGAAACCGGGGAGCTGTTTTTT
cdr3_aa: CASRRSSGETGELFF

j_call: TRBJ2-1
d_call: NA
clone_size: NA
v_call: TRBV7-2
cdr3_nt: TGTGCCAGCAGCTTAGCGAAACTACCTGAGCAGTTCTTC
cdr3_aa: CASSLAKLPEQFF

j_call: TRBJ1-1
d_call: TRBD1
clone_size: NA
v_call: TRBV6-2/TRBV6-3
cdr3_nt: TGTGCCAGCAGTCCGACAGGGGGCCGCACTGAAGCTTTCTTT
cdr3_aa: CASSPTGGRTEAFF

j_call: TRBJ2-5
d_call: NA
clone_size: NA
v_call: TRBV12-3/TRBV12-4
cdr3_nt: TGTGCCAGCAGTCAACTATCCCGAGGAGAGACCCAGTACTTC
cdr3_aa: CASSQLSRGETQYF

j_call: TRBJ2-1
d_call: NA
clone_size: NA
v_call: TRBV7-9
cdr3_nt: TGTGCCAGCAGCTTAGGGACCGGGACAATCAATGAGCAGTTCTTC
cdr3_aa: CASSLGTGTINEQFF